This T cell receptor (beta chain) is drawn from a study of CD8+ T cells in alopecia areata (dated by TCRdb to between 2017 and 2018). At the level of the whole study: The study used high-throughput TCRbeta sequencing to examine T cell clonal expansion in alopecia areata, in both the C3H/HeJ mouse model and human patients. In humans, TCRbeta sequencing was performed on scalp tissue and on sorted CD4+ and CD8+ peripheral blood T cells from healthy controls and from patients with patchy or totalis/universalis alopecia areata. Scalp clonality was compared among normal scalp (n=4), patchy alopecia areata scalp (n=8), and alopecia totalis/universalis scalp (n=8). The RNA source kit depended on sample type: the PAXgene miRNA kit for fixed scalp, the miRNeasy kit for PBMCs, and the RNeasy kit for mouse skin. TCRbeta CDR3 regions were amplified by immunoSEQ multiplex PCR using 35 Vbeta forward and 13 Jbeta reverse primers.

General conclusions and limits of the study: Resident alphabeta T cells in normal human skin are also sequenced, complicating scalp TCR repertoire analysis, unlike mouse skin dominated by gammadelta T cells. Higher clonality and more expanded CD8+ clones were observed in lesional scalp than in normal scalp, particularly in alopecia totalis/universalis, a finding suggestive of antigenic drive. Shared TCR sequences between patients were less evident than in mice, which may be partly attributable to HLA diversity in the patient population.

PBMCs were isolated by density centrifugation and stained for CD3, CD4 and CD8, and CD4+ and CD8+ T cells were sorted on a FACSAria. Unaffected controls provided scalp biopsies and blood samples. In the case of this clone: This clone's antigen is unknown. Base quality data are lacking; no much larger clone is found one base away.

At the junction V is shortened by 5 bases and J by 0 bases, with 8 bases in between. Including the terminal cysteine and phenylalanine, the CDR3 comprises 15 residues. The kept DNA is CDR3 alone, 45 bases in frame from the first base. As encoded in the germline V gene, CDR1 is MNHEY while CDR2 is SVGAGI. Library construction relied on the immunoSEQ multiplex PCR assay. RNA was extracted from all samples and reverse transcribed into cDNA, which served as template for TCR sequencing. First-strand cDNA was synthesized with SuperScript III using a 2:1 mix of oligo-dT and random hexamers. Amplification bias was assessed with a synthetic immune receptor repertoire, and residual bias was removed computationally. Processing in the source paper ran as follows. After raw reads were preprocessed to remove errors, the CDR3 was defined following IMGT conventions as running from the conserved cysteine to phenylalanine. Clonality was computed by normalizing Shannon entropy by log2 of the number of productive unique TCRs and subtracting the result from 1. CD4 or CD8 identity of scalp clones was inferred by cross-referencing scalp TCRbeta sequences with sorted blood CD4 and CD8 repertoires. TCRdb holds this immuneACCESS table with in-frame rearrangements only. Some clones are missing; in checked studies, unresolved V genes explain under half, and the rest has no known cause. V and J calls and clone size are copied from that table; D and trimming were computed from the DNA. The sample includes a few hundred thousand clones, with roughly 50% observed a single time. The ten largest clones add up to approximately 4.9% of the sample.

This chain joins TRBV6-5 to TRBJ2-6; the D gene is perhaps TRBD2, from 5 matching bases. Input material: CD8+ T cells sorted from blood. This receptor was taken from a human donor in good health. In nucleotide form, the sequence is TGTGCCAGCAGTACCGGACTCTCTGGGGCCAACGTCCTGACTTTC. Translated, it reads CASSTGLSGANVLTF.